The clone carrying this TCR beta chain was seen only once. The antigen remains undetermined. Trimming took 0 bases from V and 0 from J, leaving 15 bases between them. CDR3 length equals 18 residues. The germline CDR1 and CDR2 sequences are SGDLS and YYNGEE. Data came from immunoSEQ multiplex PCR; TCRdb stores just in-frame clones and leaves some out. The sample yields roughly 1,600,000 clones, approximately 98.5% seen once. This entry is derived from a study of shared clonotypes between healthy human individuals. Findings and caveats of the study: Generation probability values for non-shared clonotypes were lower than those for clonotypes shared by all four donors.

This chain connects TRBV9 to TRBJ2-2, with D perhaps assigned TRBD1 or TRBD2 (5 bases each). The sequence came from a man younger than 40 in good health. The sample taken for sequencing was naive CD4+ T cells sorted from blood. The sample's subset: CD45RA+ positively selected. The CDR3 region is CASSVDGASGTNTGELFF. The CDR3 bases are TGTGCCAGCAGCGTAGACGGGGCAAGTGGGACGAACACCGGGGAGCTGTTTTTT.